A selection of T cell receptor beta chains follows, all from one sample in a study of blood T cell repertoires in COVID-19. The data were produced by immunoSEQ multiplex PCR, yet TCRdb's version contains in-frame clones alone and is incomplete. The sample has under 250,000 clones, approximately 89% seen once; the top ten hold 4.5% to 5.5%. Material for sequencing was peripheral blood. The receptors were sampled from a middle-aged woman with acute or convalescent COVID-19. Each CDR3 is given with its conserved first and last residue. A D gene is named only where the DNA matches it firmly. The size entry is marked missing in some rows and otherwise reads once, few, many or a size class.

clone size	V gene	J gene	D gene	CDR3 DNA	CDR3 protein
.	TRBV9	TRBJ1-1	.	TGTGCCAGCAGCGTAACCCCTCTAGTCACTGAAGCTTTCTTT	CASSVTPLVTEAFF
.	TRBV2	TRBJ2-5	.	TGTGCCAGCGTTGGTCCTCTAGCGGAGACCCAGTACTTC	CASVGPLAETQYF
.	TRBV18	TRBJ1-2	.	TGTGCCAGCTCACCACACAGGCCCTATGGCTACACCTTC	CASSPHRPYGYTF
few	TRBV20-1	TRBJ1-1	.	TGCAGTGCTAGTGTCATGGGGGGAGCTTTCTTT	CSASVMGGAFF
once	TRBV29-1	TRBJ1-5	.	TGCAGCGTTGTAGAAAACAATAGCAATCAGCCCCAGCATTTT	CSVVENNSNQPQHF
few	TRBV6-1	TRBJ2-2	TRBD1	TGTGCCAGCAGTGAGGGGACAGATACCGGGGAGCTGTTTTTT	CASSEGTDTGELFF
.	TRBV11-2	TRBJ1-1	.	TGTGCCAGCAGCCAAGGGGCGAGGAACACTGAAGCTTTCTTT	CASSQGARNTEAFF
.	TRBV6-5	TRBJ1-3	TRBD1	TGTGCCAGCAGTTCCCGGACAGGCCGCTCTGGAAACACCATATATTTT	CASSSRTGRSGNTIYF
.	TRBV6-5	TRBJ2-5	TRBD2	TGTGCCACCTATCCCGGGACTAGCGGGGCCGAGACCCAGTACTTC	CATYPGTSGAETQYF
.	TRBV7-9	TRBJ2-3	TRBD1	TGTGCCAGCAGCTTAGATTCTCAGGGGGACCCGCTCACAGATACGCAGTATTTT	CASSLDSQGDPLTDTQYF
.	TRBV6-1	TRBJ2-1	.	TGTGCCAGCAGTGAAGCCCCAGCCTACTACCTGGGTGAGCAGTTCTTC	CASSEAPAYYLGEQFF
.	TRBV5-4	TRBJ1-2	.	TGTGCCAGCAGCTTGTGGGCTGGACTCCCGAGAGTCGGCTACACCTTC	CASSLWAGLPRVGYTF
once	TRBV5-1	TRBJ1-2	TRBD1	TGCGCCAGCAGGGAACCGGGACAGGGGGTCACTGGCTACACCTTC	CASREPGQGVTGYTF
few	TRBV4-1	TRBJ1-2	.	TGCGCCAGCAGCCAAGAAAGGGGCGGATTCTATGGCTACACCTTC	CASSQERGGFYGYTF
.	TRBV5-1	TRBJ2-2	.	TGCGCCAGCAGCTTGTCCGGGAACACCGGGGAGCTGTTTTTT	CASSLSGNTGELFF
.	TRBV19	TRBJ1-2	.	TGTGCCAGTTTATCAGGCCTCTATGGCTACACCTTC	CASLSGLYGYTF
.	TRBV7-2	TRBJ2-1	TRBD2	TGTGCCAGCAGCCACGGGACTAGCGGCTCATACAATGAGCAGTTCTTC	CASSHGTSGSYNEQFF
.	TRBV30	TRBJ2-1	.	TGTGCCTGGAGTATGAGCAATGAGCAGTTCTTC	CAWSMSNEQFF
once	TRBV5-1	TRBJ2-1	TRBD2	TGCGCCAGCAGCCACGGGACTAGCGGGGCCGGGCTGTTCTTC	CASSHGTSGAGLFF
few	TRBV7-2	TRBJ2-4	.	TGTGCCAGCAGGAAAACGCCAGGGCTAAACATTCAGTACTTC	CASRKTPGLNIQYF
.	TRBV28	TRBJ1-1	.	TGTGCCAGCAGTTTTATTAGAAAGAACACTGAAGCTTTCTTT	CASSFIRKNTEAFF
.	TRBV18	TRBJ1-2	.	TGTGCCAGCTCACCGCCAGGAGGCCAGCTGAATGGCTACACCTTC	CASSPPGGQLNGYTF
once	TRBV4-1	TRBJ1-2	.	TGCGCCAGCAGCCAGGGCGGTGGACATCATGGCTACACCTTC	CASSQGGGHHGYTF
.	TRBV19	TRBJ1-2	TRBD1	TGTGCCACCCGGACAGGGAATGGCTACACCTTC	CATRTGNGYTF
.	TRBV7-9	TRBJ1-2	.	TGTGCCAGCAGGCGAGGCGGGCAGGATGGCTACACCTTC	CASRRGGQDGYTF
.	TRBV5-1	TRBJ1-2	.	TGCGCCAGCAGGGAGGACAGCGGGGGTGGCTACACCTTC	CASREDSGGGYTF